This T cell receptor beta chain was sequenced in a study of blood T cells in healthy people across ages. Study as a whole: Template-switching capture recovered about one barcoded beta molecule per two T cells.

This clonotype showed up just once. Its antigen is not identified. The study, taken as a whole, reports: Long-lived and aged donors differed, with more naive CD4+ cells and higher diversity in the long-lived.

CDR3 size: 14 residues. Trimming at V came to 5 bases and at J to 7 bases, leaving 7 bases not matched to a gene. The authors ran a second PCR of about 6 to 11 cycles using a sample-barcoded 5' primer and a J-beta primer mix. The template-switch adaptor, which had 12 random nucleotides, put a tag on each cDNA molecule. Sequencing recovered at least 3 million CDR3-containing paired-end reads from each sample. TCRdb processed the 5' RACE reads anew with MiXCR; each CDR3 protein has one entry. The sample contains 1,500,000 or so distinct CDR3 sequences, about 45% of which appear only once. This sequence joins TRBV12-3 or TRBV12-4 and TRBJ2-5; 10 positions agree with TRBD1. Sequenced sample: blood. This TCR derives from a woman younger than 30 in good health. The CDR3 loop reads CASSQTGGRGTQYF. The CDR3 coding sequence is TGTGCCAGCAGTCAGACAGGGGGCAGGGGGACCCAGTACTTC.